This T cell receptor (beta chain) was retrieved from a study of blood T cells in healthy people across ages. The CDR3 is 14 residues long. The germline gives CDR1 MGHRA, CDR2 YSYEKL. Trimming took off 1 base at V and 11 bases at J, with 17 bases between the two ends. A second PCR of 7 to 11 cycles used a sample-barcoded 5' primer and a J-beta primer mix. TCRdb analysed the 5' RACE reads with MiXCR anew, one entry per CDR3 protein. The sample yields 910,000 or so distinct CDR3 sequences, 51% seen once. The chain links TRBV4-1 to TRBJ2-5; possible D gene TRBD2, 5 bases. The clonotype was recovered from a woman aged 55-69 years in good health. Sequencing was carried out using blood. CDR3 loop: CASSQGRPDNEQYF. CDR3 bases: TGCGCCAGCAGCCAAGGGAGGCCAGACAATGAGCAGTACTTC.